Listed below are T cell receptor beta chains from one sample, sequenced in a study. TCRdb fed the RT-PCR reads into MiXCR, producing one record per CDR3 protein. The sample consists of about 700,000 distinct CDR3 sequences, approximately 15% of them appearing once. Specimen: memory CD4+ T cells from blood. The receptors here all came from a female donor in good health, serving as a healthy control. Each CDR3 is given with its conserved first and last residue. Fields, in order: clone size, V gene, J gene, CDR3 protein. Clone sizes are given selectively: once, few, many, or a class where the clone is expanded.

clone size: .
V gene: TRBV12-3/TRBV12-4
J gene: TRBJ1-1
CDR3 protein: CASSLEEGGLGAFF

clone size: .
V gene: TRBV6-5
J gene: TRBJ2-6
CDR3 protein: CASKRTVSTGANVLTF

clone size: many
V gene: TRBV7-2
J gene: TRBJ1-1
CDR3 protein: CASSRLAPDTEAFF

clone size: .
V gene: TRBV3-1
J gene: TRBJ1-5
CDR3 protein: CASSQGQGFQPQHF

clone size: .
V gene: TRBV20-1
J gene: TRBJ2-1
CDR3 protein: CSARTSPSIVEQFF

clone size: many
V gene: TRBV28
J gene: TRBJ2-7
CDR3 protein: CASSWTSQGAYEQYF

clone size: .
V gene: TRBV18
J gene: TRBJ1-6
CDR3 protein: CASSPGGSDSPLHF

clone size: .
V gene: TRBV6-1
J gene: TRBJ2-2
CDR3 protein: CASWVVPGQANTGELFF

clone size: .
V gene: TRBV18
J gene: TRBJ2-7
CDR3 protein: CASSPLSQEVSYEQYF

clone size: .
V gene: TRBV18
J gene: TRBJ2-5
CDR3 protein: CASSPPSTETQYF

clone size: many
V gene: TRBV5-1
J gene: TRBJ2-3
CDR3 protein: CASSPGLANTDTQYF

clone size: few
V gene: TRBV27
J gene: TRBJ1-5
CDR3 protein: CASSSGQTFRNQPQHF

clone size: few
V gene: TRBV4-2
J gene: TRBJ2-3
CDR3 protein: CASSGGRGDTQYF

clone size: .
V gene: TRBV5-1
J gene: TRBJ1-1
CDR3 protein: CASSAHLDGATEAFF

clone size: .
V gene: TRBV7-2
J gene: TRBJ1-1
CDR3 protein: CASSLTGFNTEAFF

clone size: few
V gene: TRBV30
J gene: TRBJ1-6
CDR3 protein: CAWSVNNSPLHF

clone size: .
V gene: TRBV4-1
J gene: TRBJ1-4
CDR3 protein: CASSVRDRGEKLFF

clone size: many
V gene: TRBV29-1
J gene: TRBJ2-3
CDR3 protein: CSVVPNSGTSTDTQYF

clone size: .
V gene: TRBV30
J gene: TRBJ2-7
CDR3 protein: CAWSGLYYEQYF

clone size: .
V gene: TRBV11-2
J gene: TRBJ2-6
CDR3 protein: CASSLTVPFSGANVLTF

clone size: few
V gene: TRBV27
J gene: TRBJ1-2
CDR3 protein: CASSLRLGGAYTF

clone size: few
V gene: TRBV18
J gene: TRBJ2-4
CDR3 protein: CASSPPGAKNIQYF

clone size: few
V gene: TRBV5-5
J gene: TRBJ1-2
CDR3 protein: CASSLLRGDGYTF

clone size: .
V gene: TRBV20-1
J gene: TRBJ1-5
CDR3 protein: CSAYGTGTNYQPQHF

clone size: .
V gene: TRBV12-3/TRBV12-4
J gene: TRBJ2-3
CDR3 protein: CASTSFWTSGSTDTQYF

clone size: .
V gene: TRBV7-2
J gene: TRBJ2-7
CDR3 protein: CASSLGTSWGEQYF

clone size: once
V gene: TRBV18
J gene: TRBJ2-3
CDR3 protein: CASSPSIAGVADTQYF

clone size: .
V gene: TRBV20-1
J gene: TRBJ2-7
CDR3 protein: CSARSSGRGYEQYF

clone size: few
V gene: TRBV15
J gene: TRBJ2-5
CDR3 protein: CATSRPNRGPGETQYF

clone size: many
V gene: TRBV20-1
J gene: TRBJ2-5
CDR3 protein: CSAASNRGSQETQYF

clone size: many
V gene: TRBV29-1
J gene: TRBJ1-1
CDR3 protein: CSVTTGEPTEAFF

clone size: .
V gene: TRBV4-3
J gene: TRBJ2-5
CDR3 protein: CASSQDRWPWETQYF

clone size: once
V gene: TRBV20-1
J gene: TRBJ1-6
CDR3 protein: CSARIPNSPLHF

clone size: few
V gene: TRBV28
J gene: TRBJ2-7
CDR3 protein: CASSPYTWEQYF

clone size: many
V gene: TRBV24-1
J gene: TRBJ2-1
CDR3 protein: CATSDLSQGGTEQFF

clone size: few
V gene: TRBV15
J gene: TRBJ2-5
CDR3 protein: CATSIYRTGRGETQYF

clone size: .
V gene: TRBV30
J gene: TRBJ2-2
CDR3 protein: CAWSGLRTGELFF

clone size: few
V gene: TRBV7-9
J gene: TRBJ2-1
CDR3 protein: CASSFSGSASYNEQFF

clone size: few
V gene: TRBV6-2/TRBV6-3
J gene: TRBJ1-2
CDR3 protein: CASSYSTVELYGYTF

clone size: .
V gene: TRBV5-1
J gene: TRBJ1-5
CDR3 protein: CASSLAPQGQPQHF

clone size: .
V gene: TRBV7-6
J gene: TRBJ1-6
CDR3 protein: CASSLGKSGESPLHF

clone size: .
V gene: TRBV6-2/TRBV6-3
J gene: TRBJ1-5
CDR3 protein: CASSPRPFEGQPQHF

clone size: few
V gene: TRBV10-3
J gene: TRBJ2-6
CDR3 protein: CAISGRGGPTSGANVLTF